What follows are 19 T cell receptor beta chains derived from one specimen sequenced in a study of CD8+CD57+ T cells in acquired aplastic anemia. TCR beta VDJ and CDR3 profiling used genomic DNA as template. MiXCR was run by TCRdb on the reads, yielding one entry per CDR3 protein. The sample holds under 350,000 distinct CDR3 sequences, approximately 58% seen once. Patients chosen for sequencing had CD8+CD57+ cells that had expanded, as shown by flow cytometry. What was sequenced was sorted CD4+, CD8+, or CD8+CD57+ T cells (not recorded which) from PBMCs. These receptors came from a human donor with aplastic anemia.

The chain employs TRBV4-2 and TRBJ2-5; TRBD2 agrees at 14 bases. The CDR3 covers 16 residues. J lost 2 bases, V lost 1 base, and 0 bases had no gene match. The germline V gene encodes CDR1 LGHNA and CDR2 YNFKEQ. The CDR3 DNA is TGTGCCAGCAGCCAAGGGACTAGCGGGGGGCAAGAGACCCAGTACTTC. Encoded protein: CASSQGTSGGQETQYF.

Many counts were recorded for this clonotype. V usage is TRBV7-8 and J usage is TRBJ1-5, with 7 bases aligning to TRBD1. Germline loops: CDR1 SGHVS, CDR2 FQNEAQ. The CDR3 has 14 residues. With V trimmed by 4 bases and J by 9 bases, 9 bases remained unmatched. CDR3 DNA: TGTGCCAGCAGCTCAAGACAGGGTCTGCCGCCCCAGCATTTT. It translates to CASSSRQGLPPQHF.

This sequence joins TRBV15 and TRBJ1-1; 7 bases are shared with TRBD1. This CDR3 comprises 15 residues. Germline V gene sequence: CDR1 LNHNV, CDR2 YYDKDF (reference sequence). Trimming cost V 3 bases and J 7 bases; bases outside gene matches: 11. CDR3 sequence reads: CATSRGTVIRSEAFF. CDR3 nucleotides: TGTGCCACCAGCAGGGGGACAGTAATACGGAGTGAAGCTTTCTTT.

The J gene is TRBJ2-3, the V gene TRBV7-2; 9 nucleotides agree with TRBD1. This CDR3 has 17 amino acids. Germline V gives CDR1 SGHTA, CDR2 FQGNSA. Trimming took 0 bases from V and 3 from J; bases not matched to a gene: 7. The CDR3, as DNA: TGTGCCAGCAGCTTAGCGCCTGGACAGGGGCAAACAGATACGCAGTATTTT. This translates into CASSLAPGQGQTDTQYF.

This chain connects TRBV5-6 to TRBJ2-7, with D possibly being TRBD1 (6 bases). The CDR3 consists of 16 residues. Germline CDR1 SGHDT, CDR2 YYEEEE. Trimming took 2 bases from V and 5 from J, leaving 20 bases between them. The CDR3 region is CASSLGSGVAENEQYF. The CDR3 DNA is TGTGCCAGCAGCTTAGGTTCAGGGGTGGCGGAGAACGAGCAGTACTTC.

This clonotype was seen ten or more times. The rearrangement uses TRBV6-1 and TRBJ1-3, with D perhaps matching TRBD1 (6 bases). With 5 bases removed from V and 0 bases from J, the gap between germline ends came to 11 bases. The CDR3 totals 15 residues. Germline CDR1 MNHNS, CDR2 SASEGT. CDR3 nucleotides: TGTGCCAGCAGTATACAGGGCAACTCTGGAAACACCATATATTTT. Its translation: CASSIQGNSGNTIYF.

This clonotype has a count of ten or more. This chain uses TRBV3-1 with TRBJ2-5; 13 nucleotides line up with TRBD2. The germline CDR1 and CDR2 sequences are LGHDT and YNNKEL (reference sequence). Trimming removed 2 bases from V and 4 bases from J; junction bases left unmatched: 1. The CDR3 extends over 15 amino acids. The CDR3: CASSQRLAGGETQYF. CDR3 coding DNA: TGTGCCAGCAGCCAAAGACTAGCGGGAGGAGAGACCCAGTACTTC.

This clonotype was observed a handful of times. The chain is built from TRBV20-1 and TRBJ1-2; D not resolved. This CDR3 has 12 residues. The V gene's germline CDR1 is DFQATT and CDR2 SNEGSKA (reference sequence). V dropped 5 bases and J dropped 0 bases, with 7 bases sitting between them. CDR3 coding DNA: TGCAGTGCTCCACGAGCTAACTATGGCTACACCTTC. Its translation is CSAPRANYGYTF.

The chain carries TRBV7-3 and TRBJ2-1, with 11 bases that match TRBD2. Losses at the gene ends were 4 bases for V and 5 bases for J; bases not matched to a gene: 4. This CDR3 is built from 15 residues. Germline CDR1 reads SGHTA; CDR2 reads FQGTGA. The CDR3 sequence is CASSSGLAGNNEQFF. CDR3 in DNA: TGTGCCAGCAGCTCCGGACTAGCGGGCAACAATGAGCAGTTCTTC.

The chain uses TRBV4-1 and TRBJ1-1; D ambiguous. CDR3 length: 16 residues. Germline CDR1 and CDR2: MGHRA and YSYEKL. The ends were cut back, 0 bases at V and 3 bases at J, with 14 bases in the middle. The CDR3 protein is CASSQDQSRRDTEAFF. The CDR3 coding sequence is TGCGCCAGCAGCCAAGATCAAAGTCGGCGGGACACTGAAGCTTTCTTT.

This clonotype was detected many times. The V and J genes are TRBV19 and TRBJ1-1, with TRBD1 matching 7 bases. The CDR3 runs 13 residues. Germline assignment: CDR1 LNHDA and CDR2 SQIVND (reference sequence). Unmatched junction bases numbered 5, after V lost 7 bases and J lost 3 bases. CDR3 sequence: CASNKGADTEAFF. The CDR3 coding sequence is TGTGCCAGTAATAAGGGGGCGGACACTGAAGCTTTCTTT.

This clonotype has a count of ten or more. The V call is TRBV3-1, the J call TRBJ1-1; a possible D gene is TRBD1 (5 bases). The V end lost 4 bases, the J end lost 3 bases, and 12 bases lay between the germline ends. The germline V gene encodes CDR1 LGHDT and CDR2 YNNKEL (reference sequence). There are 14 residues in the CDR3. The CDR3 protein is CASSRAQEDTEAFF. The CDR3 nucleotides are TGTGCCAGCAGCCGAGCACAGGAGGACACTGAAGCTTTCTTT.

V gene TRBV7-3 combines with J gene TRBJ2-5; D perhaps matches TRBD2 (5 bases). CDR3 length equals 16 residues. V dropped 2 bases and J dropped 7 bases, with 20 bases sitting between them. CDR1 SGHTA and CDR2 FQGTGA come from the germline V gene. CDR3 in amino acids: CASSLLARGSGGTQYF. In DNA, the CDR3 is TGTGCCAGCAGCTTATTGGCACGAGGGTCTGGAGGGACCCAGTACTTC. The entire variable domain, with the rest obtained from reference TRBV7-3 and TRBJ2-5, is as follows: GAGVSQTPSNKVTEKGKYVELRCDPISGHTALYWYRQSLGQGPEFLIYFQGTGAADDSGLPNDRFFAVRPEGSVSTLKIQRTERGDSAVYLCASSLLARGSGGTQYFGPGTRLLVL.

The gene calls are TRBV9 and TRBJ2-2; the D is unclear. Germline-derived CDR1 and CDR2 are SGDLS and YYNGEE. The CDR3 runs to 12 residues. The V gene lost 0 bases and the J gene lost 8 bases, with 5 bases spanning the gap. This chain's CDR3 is CASSVEWGELFF. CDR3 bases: TGTGCCAGCAGCGTAGAGTGGGGGGAGCTGTTTTTT.

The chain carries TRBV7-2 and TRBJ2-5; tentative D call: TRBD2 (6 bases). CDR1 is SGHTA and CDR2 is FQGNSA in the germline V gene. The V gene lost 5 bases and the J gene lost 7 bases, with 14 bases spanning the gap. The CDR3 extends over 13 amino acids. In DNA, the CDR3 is TGTGCCAGCAGCATGGGGGGTGATGTGACCCAGTACTTC. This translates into CASSMGGDVTQYF.

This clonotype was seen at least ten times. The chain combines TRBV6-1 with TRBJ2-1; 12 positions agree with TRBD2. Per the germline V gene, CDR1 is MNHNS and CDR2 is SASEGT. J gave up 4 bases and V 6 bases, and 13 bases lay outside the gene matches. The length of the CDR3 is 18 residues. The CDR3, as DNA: TGTGCCAGCAGGGAGACTAGCGGGGGAGGTAGGAAATACAATGAGCAGTTCTTC. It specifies CASRETSGGGRKYNEQFF.

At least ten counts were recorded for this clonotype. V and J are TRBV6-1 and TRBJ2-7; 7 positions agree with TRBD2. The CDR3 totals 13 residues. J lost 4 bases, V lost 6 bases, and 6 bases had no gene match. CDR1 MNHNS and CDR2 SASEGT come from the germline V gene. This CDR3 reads CASRAEGLYEQYF. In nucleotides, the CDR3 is TGTGCCAGCAGGGCCGAGGGACTATACGAGCAGTACTTC.

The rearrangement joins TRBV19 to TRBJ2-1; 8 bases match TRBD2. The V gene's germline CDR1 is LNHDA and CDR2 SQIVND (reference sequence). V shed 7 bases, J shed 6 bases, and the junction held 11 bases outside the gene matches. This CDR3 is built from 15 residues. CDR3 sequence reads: CASISPLGLGNEQFF. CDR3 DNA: TGTGCCAGTATTTCGCCCCTGGGACTAGGCAATGAGCAGTTCTTC.

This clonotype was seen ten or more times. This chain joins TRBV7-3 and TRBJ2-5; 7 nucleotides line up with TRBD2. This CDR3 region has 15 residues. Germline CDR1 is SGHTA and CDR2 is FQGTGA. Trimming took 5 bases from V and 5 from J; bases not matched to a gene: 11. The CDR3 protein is CASSDTGTNVETQYF. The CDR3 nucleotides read TGTGCCAGCAGCGACACCGGGACTAACGTCGAGACCCAGTACTTC.